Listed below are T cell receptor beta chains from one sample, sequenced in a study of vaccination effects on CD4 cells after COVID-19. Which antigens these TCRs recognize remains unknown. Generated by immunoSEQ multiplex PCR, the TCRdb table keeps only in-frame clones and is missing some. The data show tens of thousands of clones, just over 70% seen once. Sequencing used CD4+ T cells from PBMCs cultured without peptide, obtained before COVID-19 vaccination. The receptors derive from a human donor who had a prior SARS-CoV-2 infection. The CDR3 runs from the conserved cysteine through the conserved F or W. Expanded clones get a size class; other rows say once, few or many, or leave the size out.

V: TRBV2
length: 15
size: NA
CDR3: CASSEGGGGAYEQYF

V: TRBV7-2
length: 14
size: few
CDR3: CASSFAQGPTEAFF

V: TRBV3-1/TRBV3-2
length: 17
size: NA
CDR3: CASSQDGGMYANEKLFF

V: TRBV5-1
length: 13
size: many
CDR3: CASSYESANVLTF

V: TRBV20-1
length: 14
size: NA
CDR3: CSASWRTTNEKLFF

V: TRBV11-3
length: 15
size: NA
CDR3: CASSLGWPGAYGYTF

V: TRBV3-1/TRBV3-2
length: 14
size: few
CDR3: CASSQGGGHNEQFF

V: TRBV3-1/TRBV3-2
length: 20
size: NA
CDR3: CASSQDTHRGPESSYNEQFF

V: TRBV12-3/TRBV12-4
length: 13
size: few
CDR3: CASTGTGGREAFF

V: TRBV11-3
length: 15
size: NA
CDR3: CASSPTTSATYEQYF

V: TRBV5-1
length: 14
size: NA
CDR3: CASSLSGYTDTQYF

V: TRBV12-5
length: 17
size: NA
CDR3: CASGLVLSSSGSDEQFF

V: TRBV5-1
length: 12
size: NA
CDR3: CASSFLDGELFF

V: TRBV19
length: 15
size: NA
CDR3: CASSMVGSGGYGYTF

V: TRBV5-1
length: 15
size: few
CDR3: CASSFYGGAVDTQYF

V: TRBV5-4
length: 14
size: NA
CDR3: CASSLQATNYGYTF

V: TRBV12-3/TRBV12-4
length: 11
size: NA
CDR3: CASQIMSTQYF

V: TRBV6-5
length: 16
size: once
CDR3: CASSFSGRDAGGGYTF

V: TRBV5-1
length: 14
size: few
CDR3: CASSLVGGDEKLFF

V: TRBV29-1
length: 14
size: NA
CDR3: CSFTIPGIHNEQFF

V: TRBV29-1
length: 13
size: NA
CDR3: CSVAVGIISEAFF

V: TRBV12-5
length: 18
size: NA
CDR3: CASGLPGAGDISYNEQFF

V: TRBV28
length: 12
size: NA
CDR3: CASSLANYGYTF

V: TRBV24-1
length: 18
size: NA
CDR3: CATSDPSPRDTFYNEQFF

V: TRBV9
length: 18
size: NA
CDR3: CASSVGPWDMSSGNTIYF

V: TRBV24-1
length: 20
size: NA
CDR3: CATSDSPGLAGQSSYNEQFF

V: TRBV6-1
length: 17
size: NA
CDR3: CASSEWGTGGFTDTQYF

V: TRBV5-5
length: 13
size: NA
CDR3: CASSLRGKIEQFF

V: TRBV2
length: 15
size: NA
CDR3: CATGGLAGYAGELFF

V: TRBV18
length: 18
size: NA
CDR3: CASSPLVILGGMDTEAFF

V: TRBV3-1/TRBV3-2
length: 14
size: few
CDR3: CASSQLGNTGELFF

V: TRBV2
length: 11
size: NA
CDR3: CASQENTEAFF